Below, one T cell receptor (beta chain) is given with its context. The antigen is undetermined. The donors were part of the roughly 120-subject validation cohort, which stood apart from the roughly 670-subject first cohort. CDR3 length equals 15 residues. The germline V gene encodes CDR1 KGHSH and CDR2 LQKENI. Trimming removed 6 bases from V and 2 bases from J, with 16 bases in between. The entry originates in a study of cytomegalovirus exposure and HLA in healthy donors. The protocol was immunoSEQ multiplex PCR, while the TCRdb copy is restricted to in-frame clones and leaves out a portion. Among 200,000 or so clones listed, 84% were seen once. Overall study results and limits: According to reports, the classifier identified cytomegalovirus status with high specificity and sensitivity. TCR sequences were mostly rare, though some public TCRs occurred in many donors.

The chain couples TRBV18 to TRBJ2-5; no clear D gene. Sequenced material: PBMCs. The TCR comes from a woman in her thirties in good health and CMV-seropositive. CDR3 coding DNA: TGTGCCAGCTCCCCGCGGCCCGGAAGACAAGAGACCCAGTACTTC. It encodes CASSPRPGRQETQYF.